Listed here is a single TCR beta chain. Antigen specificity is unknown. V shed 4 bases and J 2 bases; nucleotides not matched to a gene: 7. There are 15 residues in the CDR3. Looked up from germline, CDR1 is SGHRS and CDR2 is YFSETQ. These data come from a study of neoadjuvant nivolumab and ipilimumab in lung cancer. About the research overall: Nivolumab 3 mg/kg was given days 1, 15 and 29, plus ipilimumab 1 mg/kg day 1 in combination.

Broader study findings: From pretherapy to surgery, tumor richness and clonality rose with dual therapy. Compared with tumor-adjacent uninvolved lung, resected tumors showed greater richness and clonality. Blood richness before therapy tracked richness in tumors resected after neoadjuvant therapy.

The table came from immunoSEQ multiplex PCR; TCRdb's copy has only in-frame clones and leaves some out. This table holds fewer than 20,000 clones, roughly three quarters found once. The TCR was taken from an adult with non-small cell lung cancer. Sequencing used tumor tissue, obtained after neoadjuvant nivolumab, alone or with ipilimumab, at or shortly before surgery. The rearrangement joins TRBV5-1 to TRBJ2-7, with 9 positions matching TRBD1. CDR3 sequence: CASSPTGGKTYEQYF. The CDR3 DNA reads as TGCGCCAGCAGCCCGACAGGGGGGAAAACCTACGAGCAGTACTTC.